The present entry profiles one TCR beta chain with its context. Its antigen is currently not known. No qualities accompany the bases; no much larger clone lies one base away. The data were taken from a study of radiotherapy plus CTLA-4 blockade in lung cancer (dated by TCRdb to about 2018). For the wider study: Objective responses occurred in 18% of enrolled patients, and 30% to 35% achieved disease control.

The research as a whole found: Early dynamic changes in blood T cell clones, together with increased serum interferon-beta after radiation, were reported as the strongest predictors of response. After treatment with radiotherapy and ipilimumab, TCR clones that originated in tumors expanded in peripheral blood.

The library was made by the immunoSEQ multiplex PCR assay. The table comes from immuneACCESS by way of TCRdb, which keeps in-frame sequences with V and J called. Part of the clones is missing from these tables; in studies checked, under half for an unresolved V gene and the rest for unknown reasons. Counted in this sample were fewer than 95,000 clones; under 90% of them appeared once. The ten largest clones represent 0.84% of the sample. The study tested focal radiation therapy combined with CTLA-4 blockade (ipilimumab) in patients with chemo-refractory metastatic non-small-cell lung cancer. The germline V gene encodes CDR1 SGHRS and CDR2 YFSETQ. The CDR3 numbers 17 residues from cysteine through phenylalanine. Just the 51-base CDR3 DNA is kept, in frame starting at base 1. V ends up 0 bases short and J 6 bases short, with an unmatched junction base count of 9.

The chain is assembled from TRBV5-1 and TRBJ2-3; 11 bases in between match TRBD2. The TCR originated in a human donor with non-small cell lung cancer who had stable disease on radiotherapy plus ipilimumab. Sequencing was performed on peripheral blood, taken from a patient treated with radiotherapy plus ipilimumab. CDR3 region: CASSLGASGGTHDTQYF. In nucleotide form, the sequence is TGCGCCAGCAGCTTGGGAGCTAGCGGGGGGACCCACGATACGCAGTATTTT. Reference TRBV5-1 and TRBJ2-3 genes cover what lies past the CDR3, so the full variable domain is KAGVTQTPRYLIKTRGQQVTLSCSPISGHRSVSWYQQTPGQGLQFLFEYFSETQRNKGNFPGRFSGRQFSNSRSEMNVSTLELGDSALYLCASSLGASGGTHDTQYFGPGTRLTVL.